In this sample, the clone carrying this TCR beta chain turned up once. This CDR3 contains 14 residues. V was shortened by 2 bases and J by 7 bases, with 12 bases between the two germline ends. In germline, CDR1 is SGHVS, CDR2 FNYEAQ. The data belong to a study of blood T cell repertoires in COVID-19. Study information: Donors in the United States, Italy and Spain gave samples during acute or convalescent COVID-19.

Produced via immunoSEQ multiplex PCR; TCRdb's table is partial and in-frame only. The sample has roughly 240,000 clones; 83% are singletons. The material sequenced was peripheral blood. The sequence derives from a man aged 55 to 70 who had recovered from COVID-19. The V gene is TRBV7-6, the J gene TRBJ2-1, with D possibly TRBD1 on 7 matching bases. The CDR3 DNA reads as TGTGCCAGCAGCTTAAGGGCAGGGGGGAATGAGCAGTTCTTC. Its translation is CASSLRAGGNEQFF.